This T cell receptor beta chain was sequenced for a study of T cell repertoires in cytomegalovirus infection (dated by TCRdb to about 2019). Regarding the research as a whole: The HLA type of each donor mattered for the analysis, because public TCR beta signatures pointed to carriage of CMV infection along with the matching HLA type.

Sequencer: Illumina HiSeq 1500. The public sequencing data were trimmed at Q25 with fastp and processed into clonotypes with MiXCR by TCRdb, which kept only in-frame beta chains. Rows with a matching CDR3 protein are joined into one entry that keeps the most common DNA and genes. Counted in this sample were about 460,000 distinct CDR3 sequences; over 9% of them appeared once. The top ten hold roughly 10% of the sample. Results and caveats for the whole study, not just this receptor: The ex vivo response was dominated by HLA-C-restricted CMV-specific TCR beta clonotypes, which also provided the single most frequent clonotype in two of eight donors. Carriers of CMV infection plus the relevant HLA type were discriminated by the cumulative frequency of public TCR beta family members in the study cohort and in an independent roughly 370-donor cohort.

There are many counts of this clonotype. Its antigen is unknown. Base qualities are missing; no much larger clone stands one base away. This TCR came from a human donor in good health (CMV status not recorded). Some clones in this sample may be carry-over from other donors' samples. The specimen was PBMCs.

Here is the DNA: TGTGCCACCAGCAGAGTGACGACTAGCCAAGAGACCCAGTACTTC. Translation gives CATSRVTTSQETQYF. Here the chain combines TRBV15 and TRBJ2-5, with TRBD2 tentatively as D gene (6 bases match). CDR3 length: 15 amino acids, cysteine to phenylalanine. The kept DNA is CDR3 alone, 45 bases in frame from the first base. The junction carries 10 bases between V and J, which are trimmed by 1 base and 1 base respectively. The germline V gene (reference sequence) yields LNHNV for CDR1 and YYDKDF for CDR2. Supplemented by the reference TRBV15 and TRBJ2-5 proteins around the CDR3, the complete variable domain is DAMVIQNPRYQVTQFGKPVTLSCSQTLNHNVMYWYQQKSSQAPKLLFHYYDKDFNNEADTPDNFQSRRPNTSFCFLDIRSPGLGDTAMYLCATSRVTTSQETQYFGPGTRLLVL.